These 20 T cell receptor beta chains share one sample of origin, sequenced in a study of metastatic and nonmetastatic thyroid tumors. Thyroid surgery had not been preceded by any treatment in any patient. TCRdb re-analyzed the PCR reads using MiXCR. The sample consists of 24,000 or so clones, over 10% of them appearing once. The sample comprised blood. The receptors were gathered from a female donor with papillary thyroid cancer or a benign thyroid nodule (not recorded which). Some clones in this sample may be carry-over from other donors' samples.

This clone was seen at least ten times. The genes are TRBV6-6 and TRBJ2-7; perhaps D is TRBD1 or TRBD2 (7 bases each). CDR1 and CDR2 from the germline V gene are MNHNY and SVGAGI (reference sequence). There are 13 residues in the CDR3. Trimming cost V 2 bases and J 11 bases, with 16 bases left between them. The CDR3 nucleotides are TGTGCCAGCAGTTACCACAGGGGCGGGAGTGAGTACTTC. This translates into CASSYHRGGSEYF.

Many counts were recorded for this clone. J is TRBJ2-7 and V is TRBV13; TRBD2 agrees at 13 bases. Germline trimming cut 5 bases from V and 4 bases from J; bases unmatched to any gene: 5. Germline lookup yields CDR1 PRHDT and CDR2 FYEKMQ (reference sequence). There are 15 residues in the CDR3. As DNA, the CDR3 is TGTGCCAGCAGCCATGGACTAGCGGGAGCTTACGAGCAGTACTTC. Encoded protein: CASSHGLAGAYEQYF. Using reference TRBV13 and TRBJ2-7 for the parts outside the CDR3, the full variable domain is AAGVIQSPRHLIKEKRETATLKCYPIPRHDTVYWYQQGPGQDPQFLISFYEKMQSDKGSIPDRFSAQQFSDYHSELNMSSLELGDSALYFCASSHGLAGAYEQYFGPGTRLTVT.

As to this clone: A much more abundant neighbour one base away suggests this may be a read error. The CDR3 bases are TGTGCCAGCAGCTTGGGACTAGCGGGAGAAGAGACCCATTACTTC. This codes for CASSLGLAGEETHYF. This sequence joins TRBV5-4 and TRBJ2-5; 12 bases line up with TRBD2. Germline assignment: CDR1 SGHNT and CDR2 YYREEE (reference sequence). This CDR3 is 15 amino acids long.

The rearrangement joins TRBV3-1 to TRBJ2-7, with 12 nucleotides matching TRBD2. CDR3 length: 15 residues. Germline lookup yields CDR1 LGHDT and CDR2 YNNKEL (reference sequence). V lost 3 bases and J lost 4; bases outside the gene matches: 4. The CDR3 reads CASSQTSGSIYEQYF. The CDR3 nucleotides read TGTGCCAGCAGCCAGACTAGCGGGAGTATATACGAGCAGTACTTC.

This clone was found many times. The chain joins TRBV3-1 to TRBJ2-2, with 7 bases that match TRBD2. The J segment lost 9 bases and the V segment lost 1 base, leaving 8 bases of the junction unmatched. The CDR3 is 15 residues long. The germline V gene has CDR1 LGHDT and CDR2 YNNKEL (reference sequence). CDR3 residues: CASSQGGLEHRELFF. CDR3 bases: TGTGCCAGCAGCCAAGGAGGACTAGAACACCGGGAGCTGTTTTTT.

In this sample, this clone turned up a few times. J is TRBJ2-1 and V is TRBV24-1; D remains unclear. The CDR3 runs 12 residues. The germline gives CDR1 KGHDR, CDR2 SFDVKD. Trimming removed 6 bases at V and 1 base at J, with 3 bases between. The CDR3 loop reads CATSSSYNEQFF. Written as DNA, the CDR3 is TGTGCCACCAGTTCATCCTACAATGAGCAGTTCTTC.

This clone was seen many times. This rearrangement joins TRBV12-3 or TRBV12-4 to TRBJ1-5; TRBD1 might be the D (6 bases). V lost 5 bases to trimming and J lost 2 bases, with 13 bases between them. The CDR3 consists of 15 residues. CDR3 in amino acids: CASSGRGDGNQPQHF. CDR3 coding DNA: TGTGCCAGCAGTGGCAGGGGCGACGGCAATCAGCCCCAGCATTTT.

The sample holds many counts of this clone. The V and J genes are TRBV7-2 and TRBJ1-6, with D tentatively TRBD1 (6 bases). CDR1 and CDR2 (germline): SGHTA, FQGNSA. This CDR3 contains 18 residues. With 7 bases removed from V and 0 bases from J, the gap between germline ends came to 19 bases. The CDR3 DNA follows: TGTGCCAGCACCTCGTTGACAGGCATGAGCTCCTATAATTCACCCCTCCACTTT. Its translation: CASTSLTGMSSYNSPLHF.

This clone was found many times. V gene TRBV9 combines with J gene TRBJ1-5; D uncertain. Trimming stripped 0 bases from V and 7 bases from J, with 8 bases between. The CDR3 runs 13 residues. Germline assignment: CDR1 SGDLS and CDR2 YYNGEE. The CDR3 DNA follows: TGTGCCAGCAGCGTAGGGGGAGAACAGCCCCAGCATTTT. It codes for CASSVGGEQPQHF.

This clone was seen many times. The chain couples TRBV7-2 to TRBJ1-1, with D uncertain. The CDR3 is 13 amino acids. Trimming took off 4 bases at V and 5 bases at J, with 11 bases between the two ends. Germline values: CDR1 SGHTA, CDR2 FQGNSA. This CDR3 is CASSSTVLTEAFF. DNA for the CDR3: TGTGCCAGCAGCTCGACGGTCCTTACTGAAGCTTTCTTT.

This clone has at least ten counts. This chain joins TRBV28 and TRBJ2-3, with D perhaps TRBD2 (6 bases). Germline V lookup: CDR1 MDHEN, CDR2 SYDVKM. V dropped 1 base and J dropped 0 bases, with 8 bases sitting between them. The CDR3 runs to 15 residues. CDR3 sequence reads: CASSLSAGSTDTQYF. CDR3 coding DNA: TGTGCCAGCAGTTTATCCGCGGGAAGCACAGATACGCAGTATTTT.

This clone was seen many times. The J gene is TRBJ2-5, the V gene TRBV6-1, with D possibly called TRBD1 or TRBD2 (5 bases each). Germline CDR1 is MNHNS and CDR2 is SASEGT. This CDR3 has 15 residues. The V end lost 0 bases, the J end lost 1 base, and 9 bases lay between the germline ends. This chain's CDR3 is CASSEASGGQETQYF. The CDR3 DNA reads TGTGCCAGCAGTGAAGCTAGTGGGGGCCAAGAGACCCAGTACTTC.

This clone occurred many times. The chain couples TRBV20-1 to TRBJ2-2; D is possibly TRBD1 (6 bases). CDR1 and CDR2 (germline): DFQATT, SNEGSKA (reference sequence). The CDR3 runs 14 residues. V lost 6 bases and J 4 bases, leaving 15 bases between the germline ends. CDR3 in DNA: TGCAGTGCGCCCGTAGGGGGTAGCACCGGGGAGCTGTTTTTT. It translates to CSAPVGGSTGELFF.

V usage is TRBV9 and J usage is TRBJ1-4; TRBD1 agrees at 7 bases. Germline CDR1 reads SGDLS; CDR2 reads YYNGEE. Losses at the gene ends were 3 bases for V and 7 bases for J; bases not matched to a gene: 3. The CDR3 has 13 residues. The CDR3 DNA follows: TGTGCCAGCAGCGCTCGGACAGGTGAAAAACTGTTTTTT. Its protein is CASSARTGEKLFF.

The sample holds many counts of this clone. The rearrangement links TRBV28 to TRBJ2-4; D remains unclear. Germline V gene lookup returns CDR1 MDHEN and CDR2 SYDVKM. This CDR3 comprises 13 residues. V dropped 8 bases and J dropped 1 base, with 9 bases sitting between them. CDR3 sequence reads: CASGQEAKNIQYF. CDR3 nucleotides: TGTGCCAGCGGTCAGGAGGCCAAAAACATTCAGTACTTC.

This clone was counted many times. This chain joins TRBV13 and TRBJ2-7; D remains unclear. This CDR3 region has 15 residues. CDR1 is PRHDT and CDR2 is FYEKMQ in the germline V gene (reference sequence). The ends were cut back, 5 bases at V and 0 bases at J, with 14 bases in the middle. CDR3 DNA: TGTGCCAGCAGCCTTCGGACGGCGAGCTCCTACGAGCAGTACTTC. Protein sequence: CASSLRTASSYEQYF.

This clone was recorded many times. The V gene is TRBV20-1, the J gene TRBJ2-1, with TRBD2 matching 13 bases. Germline-derived CDR1 and CDR2 are DFQATT and SNEGSKA (reference sequence). The CDR3 has 16 residues. Here the CDR3 DNA reads TGCAGCGTCCCGACTAGCGGGAGGAGCTCCTACAATGAGCAGTTCTTC. Translation: CSVPTSGRSSYNEQFF.

This clone was found many times. This sequence joins TRBV28 and TRBJ1-4; D is uncertain. Germline CDR1 MDHEN, CDR2 SYDVKM. This CDR3 has 13 amino acids. The V gene lost 7 bases and the J gene lost 7 bases, with 13 bases spanning the gap. The CDR3 DNA reads as TGTGCCAGCACCTTCAAGGAGTCTGAAAAACTGTTTTTT. Protein: CASTFKESEKLFF. The full variable domain, its missing parts supplied by reference TRBV28 and TRBJ1-4, is DVKVTQSSRYLVKRTGEKVFLECVQDMDHENMFWYRQDPGLGLRLIYFSYDVKMKEKGDIPEGYSVSREKKERFSLILESASTNQTSMYLCASTFKESEKLFFGSGTQLSVL.

This clone was found many times. The V and J genes are TRBV6-1 and TRBJ1-5; D unclear. This CDR3 is built from 15 residues. Looked up from germline, CDR1 is MNHNS and CDR2 is SASEGT. Trimming removed 6 bases at V and 3 bases at J, with 15 bases between. The CDR3 DNA reads as TGTGCCAGCAGCCGGCTGGGCGGCTTCAATCAGCCCCAGCATTTT. It codes for CASSRLGGFNQPQHF.

This clone was counted only a few times. The gene calls are TRBV28 and TRBJ2-2; maybe TRBD1 (5 bases). In germline, CDR1 is MDHEN, CDR2 SYDVKM. V was pared by 7 bases and J by 0 bases, with 9 bases between. This CDR3 comprises 14 residues. The CDR3 is CASILTANTGELFF. CDR3 sequence (DNA): TGTGCCAGCATCCTGACAGCGAACACCGGGGAGCTGTTTTTT.